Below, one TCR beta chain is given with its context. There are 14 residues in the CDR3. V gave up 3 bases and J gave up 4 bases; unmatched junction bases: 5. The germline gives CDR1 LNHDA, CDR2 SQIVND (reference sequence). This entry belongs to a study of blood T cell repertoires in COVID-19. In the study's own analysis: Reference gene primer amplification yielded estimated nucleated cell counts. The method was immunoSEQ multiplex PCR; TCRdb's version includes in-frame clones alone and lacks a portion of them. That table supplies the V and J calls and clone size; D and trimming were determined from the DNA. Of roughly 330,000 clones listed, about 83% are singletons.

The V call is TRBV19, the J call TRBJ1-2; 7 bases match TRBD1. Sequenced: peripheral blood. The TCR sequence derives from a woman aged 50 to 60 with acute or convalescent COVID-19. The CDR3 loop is CASSMQGDAYGYTF. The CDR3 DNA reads TGTGCCAGTAGTATGCAGGGGGATGCCTATGGCTACACCTTC.